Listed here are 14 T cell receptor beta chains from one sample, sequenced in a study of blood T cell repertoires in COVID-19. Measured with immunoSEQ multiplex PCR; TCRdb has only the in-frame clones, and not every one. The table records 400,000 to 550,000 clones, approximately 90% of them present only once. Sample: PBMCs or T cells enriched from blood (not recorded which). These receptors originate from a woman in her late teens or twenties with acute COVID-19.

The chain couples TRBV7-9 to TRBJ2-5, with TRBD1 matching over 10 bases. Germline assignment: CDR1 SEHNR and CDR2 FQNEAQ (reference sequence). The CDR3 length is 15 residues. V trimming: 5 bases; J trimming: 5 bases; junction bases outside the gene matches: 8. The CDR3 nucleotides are TGTGCCAGCAGCACCCCGGGACAGGGGTTGGAGACCCAGTACTTC. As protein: CASSTPGQGLETQYF.

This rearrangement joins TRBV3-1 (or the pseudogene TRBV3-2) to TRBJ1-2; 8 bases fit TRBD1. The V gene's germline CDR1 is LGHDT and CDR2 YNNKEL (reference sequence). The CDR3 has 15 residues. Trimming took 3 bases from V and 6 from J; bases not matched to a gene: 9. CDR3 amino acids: CASSQMDRVFNGYTF. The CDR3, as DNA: TGTGCCAGCAGCCAGATGGACAGGGTTTTTAATGGCTACACCTTC.

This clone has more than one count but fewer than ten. CDR3 residues: CASSLALIPGPTGELFF. The CDR3 coding sequence is TGTGCCAGCAGCTTAGCGCTCATCCCAGGGCCCACCGGGGAGCTGTTTTTT. The chain is built from TRBV7-2 and TRBJ2-2, with a weak D call TRBD1 (5 bases). This CDR3 is built from 17 residues. Looked up from germline, CDR1 is SGHTA and CDR2 is FQGNSA. With 0 bases removed from V and 4 bases from J, the gap between germline ends came to 15 bases.

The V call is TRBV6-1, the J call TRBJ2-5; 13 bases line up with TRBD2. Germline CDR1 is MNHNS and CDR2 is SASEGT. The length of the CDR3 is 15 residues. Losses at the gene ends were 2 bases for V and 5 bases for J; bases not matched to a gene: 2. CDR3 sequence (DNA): TGTGCCAGCAGTGAATCGGGACTAGCGGGGGAGACCCAGTACTTC. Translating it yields CASSESGLAGETQYF.

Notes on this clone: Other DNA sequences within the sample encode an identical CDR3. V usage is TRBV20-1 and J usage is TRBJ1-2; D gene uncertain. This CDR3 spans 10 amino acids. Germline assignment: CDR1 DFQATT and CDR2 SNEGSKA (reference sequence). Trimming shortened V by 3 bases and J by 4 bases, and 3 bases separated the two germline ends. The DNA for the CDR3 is TGCAGTGCTAGGGCCTATGGCTACACCTTC. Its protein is CSARAYGYTF.

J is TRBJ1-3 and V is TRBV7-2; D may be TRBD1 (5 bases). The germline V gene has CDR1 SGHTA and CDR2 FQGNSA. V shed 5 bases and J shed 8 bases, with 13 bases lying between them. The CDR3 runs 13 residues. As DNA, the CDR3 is TGTGCCAGCAGCGGGGGGGTCCAGGACACCATATATTTT. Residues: CASSGGVQDTIYF.

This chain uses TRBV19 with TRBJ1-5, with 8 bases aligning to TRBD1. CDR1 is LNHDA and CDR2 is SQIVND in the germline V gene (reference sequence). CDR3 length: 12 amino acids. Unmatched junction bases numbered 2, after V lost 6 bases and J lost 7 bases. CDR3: CASRTGEQPQHF. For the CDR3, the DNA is TGTGCCAGTAGGACAGGGGAACAGCCCCAGCATTTT.

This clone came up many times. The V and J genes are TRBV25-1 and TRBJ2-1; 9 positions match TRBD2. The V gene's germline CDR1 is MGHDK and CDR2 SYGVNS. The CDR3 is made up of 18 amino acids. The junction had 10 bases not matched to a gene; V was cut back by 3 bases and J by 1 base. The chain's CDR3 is CASSDNVAGASSYNEQFF. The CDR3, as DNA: TGTGCCAGCAGTGATAACGTAGCGGGGGCCTCTTCCTACAATGAGCAGTTCTTC.

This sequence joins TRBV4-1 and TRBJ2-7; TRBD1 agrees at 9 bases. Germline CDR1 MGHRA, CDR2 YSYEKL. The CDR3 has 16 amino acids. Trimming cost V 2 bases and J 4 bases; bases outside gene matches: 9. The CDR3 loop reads CASSQTPTGGEYEQYF. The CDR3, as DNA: TGCGCCAGCAGCCAAACCCCGACAGGGGGGGAATACGAGCAGTACTTC.

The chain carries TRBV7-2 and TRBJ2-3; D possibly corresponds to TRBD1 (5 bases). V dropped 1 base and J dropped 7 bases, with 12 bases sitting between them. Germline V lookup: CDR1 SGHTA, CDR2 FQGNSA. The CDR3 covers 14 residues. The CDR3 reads CASSLETTVYTQYF. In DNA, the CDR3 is TGTGCCAGCAGCTTAGAAACGACAGTGTATACGCAGTATTTT.

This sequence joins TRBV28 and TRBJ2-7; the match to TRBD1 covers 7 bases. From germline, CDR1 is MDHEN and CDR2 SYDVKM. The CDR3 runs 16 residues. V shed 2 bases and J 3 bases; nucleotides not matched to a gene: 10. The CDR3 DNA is TGTGCCAGCAGTTTAACATCCGGGACAGTCCTCTACGAGCAGTACTTC. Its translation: CASSLTSGTVLYEQYF.

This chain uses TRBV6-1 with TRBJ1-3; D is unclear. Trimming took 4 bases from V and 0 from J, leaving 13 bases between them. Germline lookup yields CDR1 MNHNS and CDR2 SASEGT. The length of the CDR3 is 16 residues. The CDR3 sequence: CASSARLSSSGNTIYF. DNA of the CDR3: TGTGCCAGCAGTGCTCGACTGTCGAGCTCTGGAAACACCATATATTTT.

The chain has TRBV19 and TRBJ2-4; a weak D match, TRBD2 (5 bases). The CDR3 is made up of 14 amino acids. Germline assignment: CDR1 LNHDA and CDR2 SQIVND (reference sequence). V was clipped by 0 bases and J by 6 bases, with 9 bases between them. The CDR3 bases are TGTGCCAGTAGTATAGAACGGGATCCAAACATTCAGTACTTC. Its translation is CASSIERDPNIQYF. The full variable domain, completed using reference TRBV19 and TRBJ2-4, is DGGITQSPKYLFRKEGQNVTLSCEQNLNHDAMYWYRQDPGQGLRLIYYSQIVNDFQKGDIAEGYSVSREKKESFPLTVTSAQKNPTAFYLCASSIERDPNIQYFGAGTRLSVL.

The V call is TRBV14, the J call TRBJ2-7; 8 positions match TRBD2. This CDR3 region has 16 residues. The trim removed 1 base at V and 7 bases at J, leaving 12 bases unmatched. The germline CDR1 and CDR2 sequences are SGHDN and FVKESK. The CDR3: CASSQAAAGGRGEQYF. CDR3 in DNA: TGTGCCAGCAGCCAAGCGGCGGCGGGGGGCCGGGGAGAGCAGTACTTC.